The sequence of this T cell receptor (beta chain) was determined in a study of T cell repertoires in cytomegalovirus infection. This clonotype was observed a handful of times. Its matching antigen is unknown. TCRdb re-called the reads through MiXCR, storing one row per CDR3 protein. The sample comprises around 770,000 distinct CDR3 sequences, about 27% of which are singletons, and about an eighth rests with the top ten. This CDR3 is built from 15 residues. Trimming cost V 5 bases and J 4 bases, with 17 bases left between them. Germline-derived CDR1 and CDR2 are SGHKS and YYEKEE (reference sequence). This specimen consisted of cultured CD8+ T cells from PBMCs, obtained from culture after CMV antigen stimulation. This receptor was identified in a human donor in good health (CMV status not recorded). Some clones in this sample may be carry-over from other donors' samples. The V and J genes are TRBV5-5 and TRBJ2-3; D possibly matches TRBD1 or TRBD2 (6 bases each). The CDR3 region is CASSFTRGLSDTQYF. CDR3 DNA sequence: TGTGCCAGCAGTTTCACCCGGGGGCTCTCAGATACGCAGTATTTT.